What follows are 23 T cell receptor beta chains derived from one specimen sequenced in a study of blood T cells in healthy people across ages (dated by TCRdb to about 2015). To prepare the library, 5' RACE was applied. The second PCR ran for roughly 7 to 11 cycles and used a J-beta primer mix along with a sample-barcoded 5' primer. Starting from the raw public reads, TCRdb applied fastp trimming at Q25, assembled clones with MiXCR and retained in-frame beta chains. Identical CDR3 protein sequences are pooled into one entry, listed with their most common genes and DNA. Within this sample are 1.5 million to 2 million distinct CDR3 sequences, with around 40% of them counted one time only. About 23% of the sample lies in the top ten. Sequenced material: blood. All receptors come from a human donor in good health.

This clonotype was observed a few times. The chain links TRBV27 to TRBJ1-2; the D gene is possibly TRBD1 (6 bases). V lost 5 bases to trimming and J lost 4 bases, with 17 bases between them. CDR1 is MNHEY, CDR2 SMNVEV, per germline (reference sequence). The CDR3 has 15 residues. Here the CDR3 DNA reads TGTGCCAGCAGTAAAGGAGTAGGACAGTTCTATGGCTACACCTTC. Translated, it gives CASSKGVGQFYGYTF.

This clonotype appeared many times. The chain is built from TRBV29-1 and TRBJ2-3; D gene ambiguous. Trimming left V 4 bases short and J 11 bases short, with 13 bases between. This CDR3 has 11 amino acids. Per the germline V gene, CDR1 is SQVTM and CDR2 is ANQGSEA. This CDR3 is CSVAETWGQYF. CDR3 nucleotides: TGCAGCGTTGCTGAGACATGGGGGCAGTATTTT.

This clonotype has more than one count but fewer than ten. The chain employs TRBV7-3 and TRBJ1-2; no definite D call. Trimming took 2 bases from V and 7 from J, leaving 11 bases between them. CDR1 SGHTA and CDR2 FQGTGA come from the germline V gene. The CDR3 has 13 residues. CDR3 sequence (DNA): TGTGCCAGCAGCTTAGCAGTTTTCGGTGGCTACACCTTC. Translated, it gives CASSLAVFGGYTF.

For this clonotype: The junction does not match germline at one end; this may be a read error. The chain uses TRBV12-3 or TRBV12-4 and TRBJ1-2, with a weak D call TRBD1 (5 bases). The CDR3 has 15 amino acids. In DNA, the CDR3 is TGTGCCTGCAGTCACCGCCGAATAAGGGGCCATGGCTACACCTTC. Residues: CACSHRRIRGHGYTF.

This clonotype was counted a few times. The CDR3 spells CASSQRAFIAKNIQYF. The CDR3 region has the DNA TGCGCCAGCAGCCAACGGGCATTTATAGCCAAAAACATTCAGTACTTC. V gene TRBV4-3 combines with J gene TRBJ2-4; D not certain. Germline CDR1 is LGHNA and CDR2 is YSLEER. The V gene lost 2 bases and the J gene lost 0 bases, with 11 bases spanning the gap. CDR3 size: 16 residues.

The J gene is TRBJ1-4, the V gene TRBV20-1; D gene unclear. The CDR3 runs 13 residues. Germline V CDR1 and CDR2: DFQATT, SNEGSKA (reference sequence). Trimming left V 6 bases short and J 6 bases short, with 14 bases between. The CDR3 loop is CSAWMASDEKLFF. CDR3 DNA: TGCAGTGCCTGGATGGCATCAGATGAAAAACTGTTTTTT.

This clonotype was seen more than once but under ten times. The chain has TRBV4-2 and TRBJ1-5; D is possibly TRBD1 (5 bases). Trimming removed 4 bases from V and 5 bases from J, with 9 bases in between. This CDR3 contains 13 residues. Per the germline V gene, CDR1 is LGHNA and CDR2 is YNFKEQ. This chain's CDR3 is CASSLQDHQPQHF. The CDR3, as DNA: TGTGCCAGCAGCCTACAGGATCATCAGCCCCAGCATTTT.

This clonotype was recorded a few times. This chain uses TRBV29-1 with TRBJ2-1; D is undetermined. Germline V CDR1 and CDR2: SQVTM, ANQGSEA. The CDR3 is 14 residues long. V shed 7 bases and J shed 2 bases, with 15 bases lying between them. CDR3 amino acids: CSAQTVATYNEQFF. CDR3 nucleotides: TGCAGCGCCCAGACCGTTGCGACCTACAATGAGCAGTTCTTC.

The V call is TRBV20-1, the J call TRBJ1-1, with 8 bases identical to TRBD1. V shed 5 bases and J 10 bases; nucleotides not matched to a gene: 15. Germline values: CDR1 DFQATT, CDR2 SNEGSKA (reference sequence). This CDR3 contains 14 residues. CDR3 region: CSAHLTGEVGRAFF. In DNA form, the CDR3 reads TGCAGTGCTCACCTGACAGGGGAGGTTGGTAGAGCTTTCTTT.

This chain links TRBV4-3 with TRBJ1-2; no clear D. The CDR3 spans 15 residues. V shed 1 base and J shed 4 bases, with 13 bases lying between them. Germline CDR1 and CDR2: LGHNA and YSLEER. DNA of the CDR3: TGCGCCAGCAGCCAAGGTAGGGCCTCAACCTATGGCTACACCTTC. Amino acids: CASSQGRASTYGYTF.

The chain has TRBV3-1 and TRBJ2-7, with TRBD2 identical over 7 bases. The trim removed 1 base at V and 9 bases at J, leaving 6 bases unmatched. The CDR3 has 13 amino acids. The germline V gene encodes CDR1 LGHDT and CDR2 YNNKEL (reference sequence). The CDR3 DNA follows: TGTGCCAGCAGCCAAGCGGGACTATGGGTGCAGTACTTC. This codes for CASSQAGLWVQYF.

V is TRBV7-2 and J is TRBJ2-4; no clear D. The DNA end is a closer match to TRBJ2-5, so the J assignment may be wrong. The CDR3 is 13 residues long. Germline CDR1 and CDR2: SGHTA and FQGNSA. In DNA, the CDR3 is TGTGCCAGCAGCCGGGTTACACCTGAGACCCAGTACTTC. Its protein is CASSRVTPETQYF.

The CDR3 here is CASSYSSGSLSQPQHF. The CDR3 bases are TGTGCCAGCAGTTACTCGAGCGGTTCCCTCTCTCAGCCCCAGCATTTT. The rearrangement links TRBV6-2 or TRBV6-3 to TRBJ1-5, with D uncertain. Germline-derived CDR1 and CDR2 are MNHEY and SVGEGT. The length of the CDR3 is 16 residues. V was pared by 0 bases and J by 6 bases, with 15 bases between.

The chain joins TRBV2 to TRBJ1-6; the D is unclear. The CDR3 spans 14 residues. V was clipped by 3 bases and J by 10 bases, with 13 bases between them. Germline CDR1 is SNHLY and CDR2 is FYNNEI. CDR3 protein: CASSDYKGGSPLHF. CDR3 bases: TGTGCCAGCAGTGATTATAAGGGTGGCTCACCCCTCCACTTT. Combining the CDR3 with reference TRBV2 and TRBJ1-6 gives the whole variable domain EPEVTQTPSHQVTQMGQEVILRCVPISNHLYFYWYRQILGQKVEFLVSFYNNEISEKSEIFDDQFSVERPDGSNFTLKIRSTKLEDSAMYFCASSDYKGGSPLHFGNGTRLTVT.

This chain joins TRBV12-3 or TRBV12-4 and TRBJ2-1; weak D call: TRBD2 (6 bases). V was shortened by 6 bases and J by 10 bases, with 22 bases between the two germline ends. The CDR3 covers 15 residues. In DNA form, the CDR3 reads TGTGCCAGCAGCCCCCGGGACTCCCATCTTTGGGAGCAGTTCTTC. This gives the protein CASSPRDSHLWEQFF.

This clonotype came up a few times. The CDR3 protein is CASSVVPNTDTQYF. The CDR3 DNA follows: TGTGCCAGCAGCGTAGTACCGAACACAGATACGCAGTATTTT. The chain links TRBV9 to TRBJ2-3; D remains ambiguous. The CDR3 sequence is 14 residues long. The germline V gene encodes CDR1 SGDLS and CDR2 YYNGEE. Trimming cost V 0 bases and J 2 bases, with 7 bases left between them.

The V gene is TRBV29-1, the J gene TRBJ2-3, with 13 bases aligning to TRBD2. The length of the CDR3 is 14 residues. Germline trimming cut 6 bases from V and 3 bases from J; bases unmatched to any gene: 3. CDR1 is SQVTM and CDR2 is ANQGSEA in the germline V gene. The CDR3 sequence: CSVGGLAGTDTQYF. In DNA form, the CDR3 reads TGCAGCGTAGGGGGACTAGCGGGGACAGATACGCAGTATTTT.

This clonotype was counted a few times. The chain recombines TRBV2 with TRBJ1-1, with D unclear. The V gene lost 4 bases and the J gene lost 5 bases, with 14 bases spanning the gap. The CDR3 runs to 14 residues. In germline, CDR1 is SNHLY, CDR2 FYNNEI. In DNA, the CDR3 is TGTGCCAGCAGTGGGGTCCGGGGAGGAACTGAAGCTTTCTTT. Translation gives CASSGVRGGTEAFF.

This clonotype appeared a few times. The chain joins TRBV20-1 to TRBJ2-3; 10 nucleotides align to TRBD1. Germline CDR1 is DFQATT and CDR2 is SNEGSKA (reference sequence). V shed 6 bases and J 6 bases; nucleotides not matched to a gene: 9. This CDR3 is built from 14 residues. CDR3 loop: CSAADRGHGDTQYF. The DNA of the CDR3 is TGCAGTGCGGCCGACAGGGGGCATGGGGATACGCAGTATTTT.

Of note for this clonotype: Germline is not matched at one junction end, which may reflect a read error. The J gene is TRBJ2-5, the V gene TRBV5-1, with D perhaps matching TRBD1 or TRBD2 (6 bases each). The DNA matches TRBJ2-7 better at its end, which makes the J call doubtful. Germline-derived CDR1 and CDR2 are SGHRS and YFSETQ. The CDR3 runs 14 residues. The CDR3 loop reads CASNLEGGINEQYF. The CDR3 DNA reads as TGCGCCAGCAACTTGGAGGGGGGTATCAACGAGCAGTACTTC.

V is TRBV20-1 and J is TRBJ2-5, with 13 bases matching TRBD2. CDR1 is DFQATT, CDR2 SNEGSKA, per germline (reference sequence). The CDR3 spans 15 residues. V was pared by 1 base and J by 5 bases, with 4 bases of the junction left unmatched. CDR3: CSARGLAGGEETQYF. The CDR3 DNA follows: TGCAGTGCTAGAGGACTAGCGGGGGGAGAGGAGACCCAGTACTTC.

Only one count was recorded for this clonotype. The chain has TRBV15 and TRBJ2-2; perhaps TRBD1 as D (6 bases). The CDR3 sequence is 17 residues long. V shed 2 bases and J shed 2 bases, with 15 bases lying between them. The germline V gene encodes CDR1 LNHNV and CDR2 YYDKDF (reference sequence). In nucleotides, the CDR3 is TGTGCCACCAGCAGACGGTGGGGACATCGAAACACCGGGGAGCTGTTTTTT. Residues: CATSRRWGHRNTGELFF.

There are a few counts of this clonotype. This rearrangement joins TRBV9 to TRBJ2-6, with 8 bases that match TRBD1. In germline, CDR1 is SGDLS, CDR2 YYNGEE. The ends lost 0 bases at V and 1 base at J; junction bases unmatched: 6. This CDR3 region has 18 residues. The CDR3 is CASSVGDRFPSGANVLTF. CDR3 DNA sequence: TGTGCCAGCAGCGTAGGGGACAGGTTTCCTTCTGGGGCCAACGTCCTGACTTTC.